Sequencing of this T cell receptor beta chain was carried out in a study of HIV-infected children after antiretroviral therapy interruption (dated 2019 in TCRdb). For context, the study as a whole: The study included eight children, four on planned treatment interruption and four on continuous treatment, and all eight had a CD4+ count above 500 and a viral load below 50 copies/ml. Alongside measurements of thymic output, TCR repertoires of children on planned treatment interruption were compared with TCR repertoires of children on continuous antiretroviral treatment. For the continuous-treatment arm, samples from the corresponding weeks 0, 48 and 150 were analyzed. Recorded exposure to EBV and CMV was present in most of the participating children. Median age was roughly 10 years in the interruption group and approximately 8 years in the continuous treatment group. Interruption-arm samples came from week 0, week 12, end of interruption (week 24 or 48), and about 3 years after study end.

The table lists this clonotype with a few counts. The antigen it binds to is not known. Within one base of it there is no much larger clone, and no base qualities were kept. The library came from 3' RACE. To correct PCR amplification bias, TCR libraries were generated from RNA with a 3' RACE protocol that used unique molecular identifiers. Up to 12 amplicon libraries were pooled and sequenced on an Illumina MiSeq with v2 2x250 paired-end chemistry. On the authors' methods: Reads were processed with Decombinator for assignment of V and J genes and CDR3, and barcode-based correction of errors and PCR bias was applied. Before the Gini coefficient was calculated with the R ineq package, repertoires were subsampled to the same depth. CDR3 similarity was assessed with GLIPH, Hamming distance and a shared triplet metric. TCRdb reprocessed the public reads (quality trimming at Q25 with fastp, clone calling with MiXCR) and kept in-frame beta chains. Each record represents a unique CDR3 protein, reported with the most common genes and DNA among its rows. The V and J calls were determined by TCRdb, not by the authors. The sample contains around 41,000 distinct CDR3 sequences, about 7% of them found a single time. Of the sample, approximately 1% falls within the top ten clones.

Spanning cysteine to phenylalanine, the CDR3 consists of 14 amino acids. The sequence is cut down to CDR3 DNA, 42 bases in frame from base 1. The germline V gene provides CDR1 SGHRS and CDR2 YFSETQ. Trimming costs V 0 bases and J 2 bases, and their ends lie 8 bases apart. Interpreted using the paper, the treatment or condition label stands for: PENTA 11 planned treatment interruption arm or continuous ART arm. Participants were children from the United Kingdom aged 2 to 15 years who had received at least three-drug ART for at least 24 weeks. Cryopreserved PBMCs containing at least 5 million viable cells were needed, and a few candidate patients were excluded because their viable PBMC yield was low. Naive CD4+ CD45RA+ CD45RO- T cells were FACS-sorted from thawed PBMCs on a FACSAria III cell sorter. Sorted cells were fixed, and RNA was extracted using the RNeasy FFPE kit followed by the RNeasy Micro kit.

What the work shows at the level of the full study, not this receptor alone: Sorted CD45RA+ naive cells might include minor non-naive CD45RA+ populations such as EMRA or stem memory cells. In naive CD4+ repertoires of PTI patients, CDR3 sharing between time points fell after interruption began; many sequences were shared between end of interruption and 3 years later. The low number of patients is a limitation and the data should be interpreted with caution. An increase in the naive CD4+ Gini coefficient was observed by the end of treatment interruption, suggesting clonal expansion, and a return to baseline was observed by 3 years.

The rearranged segments are TRBV5-1 and TRBJ2-5; the D gene cannot be resolved reliably. The sequences come from CD45RA+ CD4+ T cells from PBMCs, pooled from several time points, collected from a donor given antiretroviral therapy, either interrupted or continuous. The cell subset or site label of this sample denotes: naive CD4+ CD45RA+ CD45RO- T cells. The sequence was collected from a pool of human donors with HIV. The CDR3 protein is CASSLAEAQETQYF. The DNA sequence is TGCGCCAGCAGCTTGGCCGAGGCACAAGAGACCCAGTACTTC.